Listed here are 8 T cell receptor beta chains from one sample, sequenced in a study of OX40 agonist ivuxolimab in advanced cancers. Sequencing was performed with immunoSEQ multiplex PCR; in TCRdb, only in-frame clones are kept and a portion is missing. Of tens of thousands of clones in the sample, 75% to 90% were seen once. The sequences come from CD4+ or CD8+ T cells sorted from blood, collected in a trial of the OX40 agonist ivuxolimab. The receptors come from an adult with an advanced solid tumor such as melanoma, head and neck, liver or kidney cancer.

The chain has TRBV6-6 and TRBJ2-7; 12 bases line up with TRBD2. Trimming removed 5 bases from V and 6 bases from J; junction bases left unmatched: 8. Per germline, CDR1 MNHNY and CDR2 SVGAGI (reference sequence). The CDR3 loop spans 15 amino acids. CDR3 bases: TGTGCCAGCAGTACCTCACTAGCGGGAGGCGGCGAGCAGTACTTC. It yields the protein CASSTSLAGGGEQYF.

The rearrangement links TRBV6-5 to TRBJ2-7; 7 positions match TRBD2. Germline V CDR1 and CDR2: MNHEY, SVGAGI. The CDR3 consists of 13 residues. Germline trimming cut 5 bases from V and 5 bases from J; bases unmatched to any gene: 6. CDR3 nucleotides: TGTGCCAGCAGTAAGTGGGAGGGCAACGAGCAGTACTTC. It yields the protein CASSKWEGNEQYF.

The V call is TRBV4-3, the J call TRBJ2-3, with D possibly being TRBD2 (5 bases). The CDR3 totals 15 residues. Germline-derived CDR1 and CDR2 are LGHNA and YSLEER. V lost 0 bases, J lost 3 bases, and 10 bases lay in between. The CDR3 bases are TGCGCCAGCAGCCAAGAATCGGGGTTGACAGATACGCAGTATTTT. This gives the protein CASSQESGLTDTQYF.

In its sample, this clone was seen once. The chain carries TRBV10-3 and TRBJ1-6, with 7 bases lining up with TRBD1. The CDR3 totals 13 residues. The germline gives CDR1 ENHRY, CDR2 SYGVKD. J lost 8 bases, V lost 8 bases, and 6 bases had no gene match. The CDR3 reads CAIRQGIYSPLHF. The CDR3 nucleotides read TGTGCCATCCGACAGGGAATTTATTCACCCCTCCACTTT.

The V call is TRBV9, the J call TRBJ2-1, with D possibly TRBD2 on 7 matching bases. CDR1 is SGDLS and CDR2 is YYNGEE in the germline V gene. The CDR3 runs to 14 residues. Between the trimmed V and J ends, which lost 8 bases and 10 bases, there was a span of 22 bases. The CDR3 region has the DNA TGTGCCAGTACCCCCCCCGGGGGGCGCAAGGAGCAGTTCTTC. This sequence encodes CASTPPGGRKEQFF.

The genes are TRBV7-9 and TRBJ2-3, with D perhaps assigned TRBD1 or TRBD2 (5 bases each). Trimming took 5 bases from V and 4 from J, leaving 13 bases between them. Germline values: CDR1 SEHNR, CDR2 FQNEAQ (reference sequence). The length of the CDR3 is 14 residues. CDR3 bases: TGTGCCAGCAGCACATATGGGGGAGCAGATACGCAGTATTTT. Translating gives CASSTYGGADTQYF. Together with reference TRBV7-9 and TRBJ2-3, the CDR3 gives the full variable domain: DTGVSQNPRHKITKRGQNVTFRCDPISEHNRLYWYRQTLGQGPEFLTYFQNEAQLEKSRLLSDRFSAERPKGSFSTLEIQRTEQGDSAMYLCASSTYGGADTQYFGPGTRLTVL.

The chain couples TRBV28 to TRBJ2-7; D remains ambiguous. Per the germline V gene, CDR1 is MDHEN and CDR2 is SYDVKM. The CDR3 extends over 11 amino acids. V was pared by 6 bases and J by 2 bases, with 5 bases between. CDR3 loop: CASRTAYEQYF. The DNA for the CDR3 is TGTGCCAGCAGAACAGCCTACGAGCAGTACTTC.

As concerns this clone: Distinct nucleotide sequences in the sample also encode this CDR3. The chain uses TRBV27 and TRBJ1-5; no clear D gene. The V and J ends lost 6 bases and 6 bases respectively, with 12 bases between them. Germline CDR1 reads MNHEY; CDR2 reads SMNVEV (reference sequence). The CDR3 runs 13 residues. This CDR3 is CASSLARGQPQHF. The CDR3 DNA sequence: TGTGCCAGCAGCTTAGCTAGAGGTCAGCCCCAGCATTTT.